This is a list of T cell receptor beta chains from one sample in a study of blood T cells in healthy people across ages. TCRdb fed the 5' RACE reads into MiXCR, producing one record per CDR3 protein. The table lists about 1.4 million distinct CDR3 sequences, 59% of them singletons. Sequenced material: blood. These receptors all stem from a man in his late teens or twenties in good health. Both conserved end residues are part of each CDR3. Fields, in order: CDR3 length, D gene, clone size, J gene, V gene, CDR3 DNA, CDR3 protein. The D gene is left open where the match is weak. Part of the rows lack a size; the others show once, few, many or a class for expanded clones.

len: 15; d_gene: TRBD1; abundance: .; j_gene: TRBJ2-5; v_gene: TRBV20-1; CDR3nt: TGCAGTGCTAGTCAATACAGGGGGCGCGAAGAGACCCAGTACTTC; CDR3aa: CSASQYRGREETQYF
len: 16; d_gene: .; abundance: .; j_gene: TRBJ2-6; v_gene: TRBV7-6; CDR3nt: TGTGCCAGCAGCCAAATAGGGGGGCTCGGGGCCAACGTCCTGACTTTC; CDR3aa: CASSQIGGLGANVLTF
len: 14; d_gene: .; abundance: .; j_gene: TRBJ2-1; v_gene: TRBV7-9; CDR3nt: TGTGCCAGCAGAGGGGGTCCCCCTTACAATGAGCAGTTCTTC; CDR3aa: CASRGGPPYNEQFF
len: 15; d_gene: TRBD1; abundance: .; j_gene: TRBJ2-7; v_gene: TRBV13; CDR3nt: TGTGCCAGCAGCCCCCCCGACAGGGGAGGCTACGAGCAGTACTTC; CDR3aa: CASSPPDRGGYEQYF
len: 11; d_gene: .; abundance: .; j_gene: TRBJ1-2; v_gene: TRBV6-1; CDR3nt: TGTGCCAGCAGTGCAGGTCTGGGCTGCACCTTC; CDR3aa: CASSAGLGCTF
len: 15; d_gene: TRBD1; abundance: few; j_gene: TRBJ2-7; v_gene: TRBV20-1; CDR3nt: TGCAGTGCTAAGGAACCCGGGACAGGGCCCTACGAGCAGTACTTC; CDR3aa: CSAKEPGTGPYEQYF
len: 17; d_gene: .; abundance: .; j_gene: TRBJ2-1; v_gene: TRBV21-1; CDR3nt: TGTGCCAGCAGCAAAGAGCGGGACAGTAGGTCCTACAATGAGCAGTTCTTC; CDR3aa: CASSKERDSRSYNEQFF
len: 15; d_gene: TRBD2; abundance: few; j_gene: TRBJ2-1; v_gene: TRBV29-1; CDR3nt: TGCAGCGCCCAGGGACTAGCGGGAGGGACCAATGAGCAGTTCTTC; CDR3aa: CSAQGLAGGTNEQFF
len: 13; d_gene: .; abundance: few; j_gene: TRBJ2-1; v_gene: TRBV29-1; CDR3nt: TGCAGCGCCCCCGGAGGAGGGAACAATGAGCAGTTCTTC; CDR3aa: CSAPGGGNNEQFF
len: 12; d_gene: .; abundance: .; j_gene: TRBJ2-3; v_gene: TRBV9; CDR3nt: TGTGCCAGCAGCGTAGTTGTAGAAGCGCAGTATTTT; CDR3aa: CASSVVVEAQYF
len: 16; d_gene: .; abundance: .; j_gene: TRBJ2-5; v_gene: TRBV20-1; CDR3nt: TGCAGTGCTAGCCTATCCAGGGAGTTACTCAAAGAGACCCAGTACTTC; CDR3aa: CSASLSRELLKETQYF
len: 13; d_gene: TRBD2; abundance: .; j_gene: TRBJ2-7; v_gene: TRBV27; CDR3nt: TGTGCCAGTATGGGAGGGATCCTTTACGAGCAGTACTTC; CDR3aa: CASMGGILYEQYF
len: 14; d_gene: .; abundance: .; j_gene: TRBJ1-2; v_gene: TRBV20-1; CDR3nt: TGCAGTGCTAGAGCCCAAAGCTCGTCGGTTGGTTACACCTTC; CDR3aa: CSARAQSSSVGYTF
len: 17; d_gene: TRBD2; abundance: .; j_gene: TRBJ2-7; v_gene: TRBV2; CDR3nt: TGTGCCAGCCTAAAGGGCCGACGAGCGGGGGCCTTCTACGAGCAGTACTTC; CDR3aa: CASLKGRRAGAFYEQYF
len: 13; d_gene: TRBD2; abundance: .; j_gene: TRBJ2-2; v_gene: TRBV29-1; CDR3nt: TGCAGCGGCGAGCGGGAGAACACCGGGGAGCTGTTTTTT; CDR3aa: CSGERENTGELFF
len: 20; d_gene: .; abundance: .; j_gene: TRBJ2-3; v_gene: TRBV7-9; CDR3nt: TGTGCCAGCAGGCCGGTCGGTGATCCGGGACAAGGCTTTCGGACAGATACGCAGTATTTT; CDR3aa: CASRPVGDPGQGFRTDTQYF
len: 18; d_gene: .; abundance: .; j_gene: TRBJ1-1; v_gene: TRBV12-1; CDR3nt: TGTGCCAGCAGCTCCAAGCGGGAGGTGGGGACGGAGCCCTCTGAAGCTTTCTTT; CDR3aa: CASSSKREVGTEPSEAFF
len: 16; d_gene: .; abundance: .; j_gene: TRBJ2-1; v_gene: TRBV6-6; CDR3nt: TGTGCCAGCAGCCCACCCCCCTCATTTAAGCAGAATGAGCAGTTCTTC; CDR3aa: CASSPPPSFKQNEQFF
len: 13; d_gene: .; abundance: few; j_gene: TRBJ2-5; v_gene: TRBV7-9; CDR3nt: TGTGCCACCAGTGGAGGGGGACTAGAGACCCAGTACTTC; CDR3aa: CATSGGGLETQYF
len: 15; d_gene: .; abundance: .; j_gene: TRBJ2-2; v_gene: TRBV4-1; CDR3nt: TGCGCCAGCAGCCAAGATGGGTGGGGGGCCGGGGAGCTGTTTTTT; CDR3aa: CASSQDGWGAGELFF
len: 12; d_gene: .; abundance: few; j_gene: TRBJ1-2; v_gene: TRBV29-1; CDR3nt: TGCAGCGATTGGGGCAGGAGATATGGCTACACCTTC; CDR3aa: CSDWGRRYGYTF
len: 16; d_gene: .; abundance: .; j_gene: TRBJ2-3; v_gene: TRBV7-2; CDR3nt: TGTGCCAGCAGCTTAGCCCCGGACAGTTCCACAGATACGCAGTATTTT; CDR3aa: CASSLAPDSSTDTQYF
len: 15; d_gene: .; abundance: .; j_gene: TRBJ1-4; v_gene: TRBV4-2; CDR3nt: TGTGCCAGCAGCCCCGAAAGGACAACTAATGAAAAACTGTTTTTT; CDR3aa: CASSPERTTNEKLFF
len: 17; d_gene: TRBD1; abundance: .; j_gene: TRBJ2-3; v_gene: TRBV29-1; CDR3nt: TGCAGCGTTGAAGATCGCCAAACAGGGGGCGGCACAGATACGCAGTATTTT; CDR3aa: CSVEDRQTGGGTDTQYF
len: 13; d_gene: .; abundance: few; j_gene: TRBJ2-5; v_gene: TRBV10-3; CDR3nt: TGTGCCATCAGTGAGTCCGGTCCGGAGACCCAGTACTTC; CDR3aa: CAISESGPETQYF
len: 13; d_gene: .; abundance: .; j_gene: TRBJ1-2; v_gene: TRBV3-1; CDR3nt: TGTGCCAGCAGCCAAGAGGGGATCCATGGCTACACCTTC; CDR3aa: CASSQEGIHGYTF
len: 15; d_gene: .; abundance: .; j_gene: TRBJ1-1; v_gene: TRBV5-1; CDR3nt: TGCGCCAGCAGCCCCCGGGGGGGACTGAACACTGAAGCTTTCTTT; CDR3aa: CASSPRGGLNTEAFF
len: 16; d_gene: TRBD2; abundance: .; j_gene: TRBJ2-7; v_gene: TRBV4-3; CDR3nt: TGCGCCAGCAGCCAACCGATAGCGGGGGGGCCCTACGAGCAGTACTTC; CDR3aa: CASSQPIAGGPYEQYF
len: 14; d_gene: .; abundance: .; j_gene: TRBJ1-6; v_gene: TRBV7-9; CDR3nt: TGTGCCAGCAGCTTAAACAGCAATAATTCACCCCTCCACTTT; CDR3aa: CASSLNSNNSPLHF
len: 13; d_gene: TRBD1; abundance: few; j_gene: TRBJ2-7; v_gene: TRBV5-1; CDR3nt: TGCGCCAGCATGAGGACAGGGTACTACGAGCAGTACTTC; CDR3aa: CASMRTGYYEQYF
len: 15; d_gene: .; abundance: few; j_gene: TRBJ1-4; v_gene: TRBV11-2; CDR3nt: TGTGCCAGCAGCTTAGGAGGTGGGCCCGGAGAAAAACTGTTTTTT; CDR3aa: CASSLGGGPGEKLFF
len: 14; d_gene: .; abundance: .; j_gene: TRBJ2-3; v_gene: TRBV29-1; CDR3nt: TGCAGCGTTGGCTGGCGGGTAACAGGAGATACGCAGTATTTT; CDR3aa: CSVGWRVTGDTQYF
len: 16; d_gene: .; abundance: few; j_gene: TRBJ2-3; v_gene: TRBV11-1; CDR3nt: TGTGCCAGCACCCAGTCCCCCTCGGGGATCTCAGATACGCAGTATTTT; CDR3aa: CASTQSPSGISDTQYF
len: 14; d_gene: TRBD2; abundance: .; j_gene: TRBJ2-1; v_gene: TRBV20-1; CDR3nt: TGCAGTGCTAGACTAGCGGGGGGGTTCAATGAGCAGTTCTTC; CDR3aa: CSARLAGGFNEQFF
len: 14; d_gene: .; abundance: .; j_gene: TRBJ1-2; v_gene: TRBV4-2; CDR3nt: TGTGCCAGCAGCCAAGTCGGGGGGGACTATGGCTACACCTTC; CDR3aa: CASSQVGGDYGYTF
len: 15; d_gene: TRBD1; abundance: .; j_gene: TRBJ1-2; v_gene: TRBV6-1; CDR3nt: TGTGCCAGCAGTGAGGCTCAGGGGGCAAGCTATGGCTACACCTTC; CDR3aa: CASSEAQGASYGYTF
len: 15; d_gene: TRBD1; abundance: .; j_gene: TRBJ1-5; v_gene: TRBV4-1; CDR3nt: TGCGCCAGCAGCCAAGCCGGGACAGCTTATCAGCCCCAGCATTTT; CDR3aa: CASSQAGTAYQPQHF
len: 15; d_gene: .; abundance: .; j_gene: TRBJ1-5; v_gene: TRBV20-1; CDR3nt: TGCAGTGCTCTAGGGGGGCAGGGGAACAATCAGCCCCAGCATTTT; CDR3aa: CSALGGQGNNQPQHF
len: 12; d_gene: .; abundance: .; j_gene: TRBJ2-7; v_gene: TRBV2; CDR3nt: TGTGCCAGGGAAATAATGGGCGGGGAGCAGTACTTC; CDR3aa: CAREIMGGEQYF
len: 17; d_gene: .; abundance: once; j_gene: TRBJ2-4; v_gene: TRBV15; CDR3nt: TGTGCCACCAGCAGAGATTTAGTCTCCAGGGTCAAAAACATTCAGTACTTC; CDR3aa: CATSRDLVSRVKNIQYF
len: 15; d_gene: TRBD2; abundance: .; j_gene: TRBJ2-2; v_gene: TRBV13; CDR3nt: TGTGCCAGCGGACTAGCGGGGGTGAACACCGGGGAGCTGTTTTTT; CDR3aa: CASGLAGVNTGELFF
len: 12; d_gene: .; abundance: .; j_gene: TRBJ2-1; v_gene: TRBV5-6; CDR3nt: TGTGCCAGCAGCTTGATGAGGGGAGAGCAGTTCTTC; CDR3aa: CASSLMRGEQFF
len: 14; d_gene: TRBD2; abundance: .; j_gene: TRBJ2-7; v_gene: TRBV3-1; CDR3nt: TGTGCCAGCAGCCGGGAGGGCCTAGTGTACGAGCAGTACTTC; CDR3aa: CASSREGLVYEQYF
len: 15; d_gene: TRBD2; abundance: few; j_gene: TRBJ2-1; v_gene: TRBV4-2; CDR3nt: TGTGCCAGCAGCCGAGCGGGAGTATCCTACAATGAGCAGTTCTTC; CDR3aa: CASSRAGVSYNEQFF
len: 12; d_gene: .; abundance: .; j_gene: TRBJ1-2; v_gene: TRBV12-3/TRBV12-4; CDR3nt: TGTGCCAGCAGTCCGCACAGGGACGGCTACACCTTC; CDR3aa: CASSPHRDGYTF
len: 14; d_gene: .; abundance: .; j_gene: TRBJ2-1; v_gene: TRBV20-1; CDR3nt: TGCAGTGCTCAGGACGGGGGCCCATACAATGAGCAGTTCTTC; CDR3aa: CSAQDGGPYNEQFF
len: 15; d_gene: .; abundance: few; j_gene: TRBJ1-1; v_gene: TRBV18; CDR3nt: TGTGCCAGCTCACCGTCAGGGACAAGGGACACTGAAGCTTTCTTT; CDR3aa: CASSPSGTRDTEAFF
len: 13; d_gene: .; abundance: .; j_gene: TRBJ2-7; v_gene: TRBV6-6; CDR3nt: TGTGCCAGCAGCCTCGACACGCCCTACGAGCAGTACTTC; CDR3aa: CASSLDTPYEQYF
len: 13; d_gene: .; abundance: .; j_gene: TRBJ2-1; v_gene: TRBV7-2; CDR3nt: TGTGCCAGCAGCTTAGTCGTCCTCAATGAGCAGTTCTTC; CDR3aa: CASSLVVLNEQFF
len: 15; d_gene: .; abundance: once; j_gene: TRBJ1-6; v_gene: TRBV12-3/TRBV12-4; CDR3nt: TGTGCCAGCAACCCTCCGGGATCCTATAATTCACCCCTCCACTTT; CDR3aa: CASNPPGSYNSPLHF
len: 12; d_gene: TRBD1; abundance: .; j_gene: TRBJ2-5; v_gene: TRBV29-1; CDR3nt: TGCAGCGTGACAGGGTGGCGAGAGACCCAGTACTTC; CDR3aa: CSVTGWRETQYF
len: 13; d_gene: .; abundance: .; j_gene: TRBJ1-2; v_gene: TRBV12-3/TRBV12-4; CDR3nt: TGTGCCAGCAGTTTCAGGGGCCACTATGGCTACACCTTC; CDR3aa: CASSFRGHYGYTF